Sequencing of this T cell receptor (beta chain) was carried out in a study of shared clonotypes between healthy human individuals. Some clones are missing from TCRdb's copy, which holds only in-frame ones; the method was immunoSEQ multiplex PCR. Altogether around 2.1 million clones are present, 93% being singletons, with the ten largest covering around 1.7%. Germline V gene lookup returns CDR1 MNHEY and CDR2 SVGAGI. Between the trimmed V and J ends, which lost 6 bases and 3 bases, there was a span of 15 bases. The CDR3 consists of 14 residues. In the naive CD8 group, cells lacked CD45RO and were positively selected for CCR7, so terminally differentiated effector memory CD45RA+ cells were left out.

Sequenced input: naive CD8+ T cells from PBMCs. This chain uses TRBV6-5 with TRBJ2-7, with D possibly being TRBD1 or TRBD2 (5 bases each). The receptor comes from a man between 18 and 35 years old in good health. Some clones in this sample may be carry-over from other donors' samples. Here the CDR3 DNA reads TGTGCCAGCAGCCTAACCGGGGCATTCTACGAGCAGTACTTC. Amino acids: CASSLTGAFYEQYF.